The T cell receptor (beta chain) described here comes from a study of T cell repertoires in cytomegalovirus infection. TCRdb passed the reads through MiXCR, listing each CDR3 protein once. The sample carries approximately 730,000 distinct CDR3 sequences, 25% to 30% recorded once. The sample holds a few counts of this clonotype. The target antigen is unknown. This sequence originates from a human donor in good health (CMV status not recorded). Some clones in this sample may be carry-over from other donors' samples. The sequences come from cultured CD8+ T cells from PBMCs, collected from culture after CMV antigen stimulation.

CDR3 in amino acids: CASGDGGHSPLHF. The CDR3 nucleotides read TGTGCCAGTGGGGACGGAGGGCATTCACCCCTCCACTTT. The chain joins TRBV19 to TRBJ1-6; D may be TRBD1 (5 bases). CDR1 LNHDA and CDR2 SQIVND come from the germline V gene (reference sequence). This CDR3 region has 13 residues. V was trimmed by 8 bases and J by 8 bases, leaving 13 bases between them.